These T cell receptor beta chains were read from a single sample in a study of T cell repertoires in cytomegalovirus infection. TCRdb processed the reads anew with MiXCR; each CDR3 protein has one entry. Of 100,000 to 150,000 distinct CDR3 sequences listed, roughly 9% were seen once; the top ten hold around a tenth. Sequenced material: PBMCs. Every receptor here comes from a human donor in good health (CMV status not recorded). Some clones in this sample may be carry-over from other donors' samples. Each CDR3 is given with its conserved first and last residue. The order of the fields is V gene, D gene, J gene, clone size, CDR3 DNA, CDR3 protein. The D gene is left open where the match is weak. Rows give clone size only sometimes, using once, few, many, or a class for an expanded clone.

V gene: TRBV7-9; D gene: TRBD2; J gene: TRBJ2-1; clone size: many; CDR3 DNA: TGTGCCAGCAGCTTCGAGCGGGGTCAAGATGAGCAGTTCTTC; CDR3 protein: CASSFERGQDEQFF
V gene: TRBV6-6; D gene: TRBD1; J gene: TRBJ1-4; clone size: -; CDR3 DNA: TGTGCCAGCAGTTACGGACAGGGAGGAAAACTGATTTTT; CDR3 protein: CASSYGQGGKLIF
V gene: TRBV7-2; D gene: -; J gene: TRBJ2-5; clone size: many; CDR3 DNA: TGTGCCAGCAGCTTAGGAGGAGGGGGGATTCCTAGTGAGACCCAGTACTTC; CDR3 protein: CASSLGGGGIPSETQYF
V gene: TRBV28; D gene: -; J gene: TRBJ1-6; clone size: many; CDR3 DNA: TGTGCCAGCAGTTTATCGGGGTTCTCCTATAATTCACCCCTCCACTTT; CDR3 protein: CASSLSGFSYNSPLHF
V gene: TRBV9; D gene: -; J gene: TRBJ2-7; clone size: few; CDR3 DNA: TGTGCCAGCAGCGTAGACCCCATCACCTACGAGCAGTACTTC; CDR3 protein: CASSVDPITYEQYF
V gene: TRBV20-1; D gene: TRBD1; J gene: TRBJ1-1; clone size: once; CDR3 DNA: TGCAGTGCTAGTAAACAGGGGGGAACTGAAGCTTTCTTT; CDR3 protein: CSASKQGGTEAFF
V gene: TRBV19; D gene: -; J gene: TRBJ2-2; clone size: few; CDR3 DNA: TGTGCCAGTTTGTGGAGGAGGGGGAACACCGGGGAGCTGTTTTTT; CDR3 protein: CASLWRRGNTGELFF
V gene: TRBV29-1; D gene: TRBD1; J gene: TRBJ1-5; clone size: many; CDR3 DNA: TGCAGCGTGGGACAGGGGGCATCTCAGCCCCAGCATTTT; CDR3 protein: CSVGQGASQPQHF
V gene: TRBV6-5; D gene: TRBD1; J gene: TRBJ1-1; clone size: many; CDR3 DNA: TGTGCCAGCAGTTCCCAACCCGACAGGGCCACTGAAGCTTTCTTT; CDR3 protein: CASSSQPDRATEAFF
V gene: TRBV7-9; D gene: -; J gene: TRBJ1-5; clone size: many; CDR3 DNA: TGTGCCAGCAGCTTGGGTGAATCGAGGGGGCAGCCCCAGCATTTT; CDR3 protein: CASSLGESRGQPQHF
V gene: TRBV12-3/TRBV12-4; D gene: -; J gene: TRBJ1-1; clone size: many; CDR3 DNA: TGTGCCAGCAGGAGGAGTCAGGGGTTCACTGAAGCTTTCTTT; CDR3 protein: CASRRSQGFTEAFF
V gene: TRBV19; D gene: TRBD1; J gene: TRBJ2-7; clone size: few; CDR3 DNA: TGTGCCAGTAGTTCCATTCCGGGACAGGGTTCCACCTACGAGCAGTACTTC; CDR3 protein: CASSSIPGQGSTYEQYF
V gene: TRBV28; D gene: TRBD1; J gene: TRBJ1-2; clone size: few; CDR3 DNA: TGTGCCAGCAGTTTCAGGGGGCGGTCTAACTATGGCTACACCTTC; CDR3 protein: CASSFRGRSNYGYTF
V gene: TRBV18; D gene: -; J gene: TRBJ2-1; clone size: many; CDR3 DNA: TGTGCCAGCTCACCATATGCGTCAGATGAGCAGTTCTTC; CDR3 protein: CASSPYASDEQFF
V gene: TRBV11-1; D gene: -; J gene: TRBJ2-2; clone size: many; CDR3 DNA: TGTGCCAGCACAGGGGGACTAGCGAACACCGGGGAGCTGTTTTTT; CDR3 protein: CASTGGLANTGELFF
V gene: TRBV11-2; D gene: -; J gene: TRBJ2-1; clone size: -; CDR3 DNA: TGTGCCAGCAGCTTAGGGGGGTCCCGTATGGATGAGCAGTTCTTC; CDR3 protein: CASSLGGSRMDEQFF
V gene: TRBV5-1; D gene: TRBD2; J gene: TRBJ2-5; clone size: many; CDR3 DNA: TGCGCCAGCAGCTTGGAAGCGGGGAGAGAAGAGACCCAGTACTTC; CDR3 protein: CASSLEAGREETQYF
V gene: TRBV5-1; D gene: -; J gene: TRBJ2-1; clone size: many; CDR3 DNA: TGCGCCAGCAGCCAACCTAATAAAGGCTCCTACAATGAGCAGTTCTTC; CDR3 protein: CASSQPNKGSYNEQFF
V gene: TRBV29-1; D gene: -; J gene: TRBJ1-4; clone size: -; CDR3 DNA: TGCAGCGTTGAAGGGTTAAATGAAAAACTGTTTTTT; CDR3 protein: CSVEGLNEKLFF
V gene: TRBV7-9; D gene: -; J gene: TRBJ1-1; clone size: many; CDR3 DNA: TGTGCCAGCAGTCGGGCGGGGGGAGAGAACACTGAAGCTTTCTTT; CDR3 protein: CASSRAGGENTEAFF
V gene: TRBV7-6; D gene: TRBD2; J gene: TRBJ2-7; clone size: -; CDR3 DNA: TGTGCCAGCAGTTCCCGGGACTATGATCCGGGCGAGCAGTACTTC; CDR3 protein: CASSSRDYDPGEQYF
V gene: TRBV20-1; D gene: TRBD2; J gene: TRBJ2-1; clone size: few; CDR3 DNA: TGCAGTGTCTCCCCCCGGAGTAGCGGGAGCTCCTACAATGAGCAGTTCTTC; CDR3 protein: CSVSPRSSGSSYNEQFF
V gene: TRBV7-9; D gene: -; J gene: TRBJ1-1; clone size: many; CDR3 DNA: TGTGCCAGCAGCTCGGGGGATGGCACTGAAGCTTTCTTT; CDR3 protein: CASSSGDGTEAFF
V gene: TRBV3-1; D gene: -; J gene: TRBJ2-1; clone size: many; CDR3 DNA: TGTGCCAGCAGCCAAGAACCCCACAATGAGCAGTTCTTC; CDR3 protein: CASSQEPHNEQFF
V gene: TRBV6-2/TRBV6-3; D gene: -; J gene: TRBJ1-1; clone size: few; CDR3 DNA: TGTGCCAGCAGTACTAGATCGGGACGGGGCACTGAAGCTTTCTTT; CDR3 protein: CASSTRSGRGTEAFF
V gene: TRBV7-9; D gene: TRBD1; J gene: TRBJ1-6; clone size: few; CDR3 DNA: TGTGCCGGGAAACAGGGGATTCATTCACCCCTCCACTTT; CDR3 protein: CAGKQGIHSPLHF
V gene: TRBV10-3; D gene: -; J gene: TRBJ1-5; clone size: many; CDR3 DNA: TGTGCCACCGGTCAGGGGCAGGGTCAGCCCCAGCATTTT; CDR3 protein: CATGQGQGQPQHF
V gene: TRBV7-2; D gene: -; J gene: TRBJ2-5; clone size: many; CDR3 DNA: TGTGCCAGCAGCTTAGGGGGGGCTCGAGAGACCCAGTACTTC; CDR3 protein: CASSLGGARETQYF
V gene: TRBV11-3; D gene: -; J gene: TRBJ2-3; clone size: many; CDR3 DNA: TGTGCCAGCAGCCTCCGACCGACAGGTGCTTCTAGCACAGATACGCAGTATTTT; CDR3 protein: CASSLRPTGASSTDTQYF
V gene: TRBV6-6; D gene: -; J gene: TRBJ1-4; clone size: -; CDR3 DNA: TGTGCCAGCAGTTTTGGTGGGACTAATGAAAAACTGTTTTTT; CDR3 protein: CASSFGGTNEKLFF
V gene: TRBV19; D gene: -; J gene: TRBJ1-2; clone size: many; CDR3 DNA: TGTGCCAGTAGGAGACAGTCTAACTATGGCTACACCTTC; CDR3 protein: CASRRQSNYGYTF
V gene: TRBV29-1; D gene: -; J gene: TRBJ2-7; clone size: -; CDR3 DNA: TGCAGCGTTGTAAAGGGATACGAGCAGTACTTC; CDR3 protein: CSVVKGYEQYF
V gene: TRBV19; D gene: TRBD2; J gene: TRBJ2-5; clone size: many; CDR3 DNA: TGTGCCAGTCGAGAGACGGGGACTAGACAAGAGACCCAGTACTTC; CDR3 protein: CASRETGTRQETQYF
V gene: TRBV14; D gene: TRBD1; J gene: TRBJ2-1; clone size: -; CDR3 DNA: TGTGCCAGCAGCCAAGGGATCCGACAGGGGTACAATGAGCAGTTCTTC; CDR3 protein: CASSQGIRQGYNEQFF
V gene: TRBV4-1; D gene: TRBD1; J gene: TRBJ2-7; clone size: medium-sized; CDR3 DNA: TGCGCCAGCAGCCCAACACAGGGGTTGGCCTACGAGCAGTACTTC; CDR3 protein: CASSPTQGLAYEQYF
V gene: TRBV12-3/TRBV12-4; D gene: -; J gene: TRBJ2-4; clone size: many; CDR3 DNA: TGTGCCAGCAGTTTGTGGCAGGGTGAGGCCAAAAACATTCAGTACTTC; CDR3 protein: CASSLWQGEAKNIQYF
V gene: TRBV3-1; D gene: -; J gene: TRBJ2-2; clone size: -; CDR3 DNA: TGTGCCAGCAGCCAATGGCCCGCTTTCGCGAACACCGGGGAGCTGTTTTTT; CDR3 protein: CASSQWPAFANTGELFF